The 20 T cell receptor beta chains presented below share a single source sample, sequenced in a study of T cell responses to AZD1222 COVID-19 vaccine. Clones were sequenced by immunoSEQ multiplex PCR, and TCRdb holds only the in-frame ones, with some missing. In the table there are roughly 110,000 clones, around 91% of which are singletons. The sequenced sample was peripheral blood, obtained on day 0 of AZD1222 vaccination. The receptor source for this set is an adult in good health.

The gene calls are TRBV5-1 and TRBJ2-4; D may match TRBD1 or TRBD2 (5 bases each). Germline V CDR1 and CDR2: SGHRS, YFSETQ. V dropped 0 bases and J dropped 6 bases, with 7 bases sitting between them. The length of the CDR3 is 13 residues. The CDR3 protein is CASSLGDLNIQYF. CDR3 nucleotides: TGCGCCAGCAGCTTGGGGGACCTAAACATTCAGTACTTC. The whole variable domain, remainder taken from reference TRBV5-1 and TRBJ2-4, is KAGVTQTPRYLIKTRGQQVTLSCSPISGHRSVSWYQQTPGQGLQFLFEYFSETQRNKGNFPGRFSGRQFSNSRSEMNVSTLELGDSALYLCASSLGDLNIQYFGAGTRLSVL.

The V call is TRBV29-1, the J call TRBJ2-5, with D perhaps matching TRBD1 (6 bases). V was cut by 3 bases and J by 5 bases, with 10 bases left in between. This CDR3 is built from 12 residues. Germline CDR1 and CDR2: SQVTM and ANQGSEA. CDR3 coding DNA: TGCAGCGTTGATGCCCAGGGGGAGACCCAGTACTTC. It is translated as CSVDAQGETQYF.

Comment on this clone: One end of the junction is discordant with germline, which a read error may explain. This sequence joins TRBV27 and TRBJ1-3, with D uncertain. The CDR3 has 16 residues. CDR1 is MNHEY and CDR2 is SMNVEV in the germline V gene (reference sequence). The CDR3 coding sequence is TGTGCCAGCAGTTTAGTGAGGGCCCTCTCTAGAAACACCATATATTTT. Its translation is CASSLVRALSRNTIYF.

The rearrangement links TRBV2 to TRBJ1-5, with TRBD1 identical over 11 bases. The germline V gene encodes CDR1 SNHLY and CDR2 FYNNEI. This CDR3 spans 15 amino acids. V shed 11 bases, J shed 2 bases, and the junction held 8 bases outside the gene matches. The CDR3 protein is CAGAGTGGRNQPQHF. The CDR3 DNA is TGTGCCGGGGCCGGGACAGGGGGTCGCAATCAGCCCCAGCATTTT.

This clone was observed a few times. The chain is built from TRBV6-4 and TRBJ2-1; D might be TRBD2 (5 bases). V lost 4 bases and J 9 bases, leaving 13 bases between the germline ends. The CDR3 length is 13 residues. CDR1 and CDR2 from the germline V gene are MRHNA and SNTAGT. CDR3 DNA sequence: TGTGCCAGCAGTGGGATCCGTGGAGGTGAGCAGTTCTTC. It translates to CASSGIRGGEQFF.

CDR3 region: CASKESGFRTEAFF. In DNA, the CDR3 is TGTGCCTCCAAAGAATCCGGGTTCAGGACTGAAGCTTTCTTT. This chain connects TRBV7-2 to TRBJ1-1; D not certain. V lost 11 bases and J lost 5, with 21 bases in between. Germline V lookup: CDR1 SGHTA, CDR2 FQGNSA. The CDR3 loop spans 14 amino acids. Filled out from reference TRBV7-2 and TRBJ1-1, the complete variable domain reads GAGVSQSPSNKVTEKGKDVELRCDPISGHTALYWYRQSLGQGLEFLIYFQGNSAPDKSGLPSDRFSAERTGGSVSTLTIQRTQQEDSAVYLCASKESGFRTEAFFGQGTRLTVV.

The chain has TRBV6-6 and TRBJ1-1; no reliable D call. Trimming removed 2 bases from V and 8 bases from J, with 9 bases in between. The CDR3 contains 12 residues. The germline gives CDR1 MNHNY, CDR2 SVGAGI (reference sequence). The CDR3: CASSYELREAFF. The CDR3 DNA reads TGTGCCAGCAGTTACGAGTTGAGGGAAGCTTTCTTT.

This clone was found once. This chain uses TRBV2 with TRBJ2-3; perhaps TRBD2 as D (5 bases). This CDR3 is 11 amino acids long. Germline V gene sequence: CDR1 SNHLY, CDR2 FYNNEI. V was shortened by 7 bases and J by 8 bases, with 10 bases between the two germline ends. CDR3 bases: TGTGCCAGCACCGGGGATCTTACGCAGTATTTT. It translates to CASTGDLTQYF.

The chain recombines TRBV20-1 with TRBJ2-1, with a weak D call TRBD2 (5 bases). Per germline, CDR1 DFQATT and CDR2 SNEGSKA (reference sequence). Trimming took 3 bases from V and 6 from J, leaving 6 bases between them. The CDR3 length is 11 residues. Written as DNA, the CDR3 is TGCAGTGCTAGGGCGGGCAATGAGCAGTTCTTC. Amino acid sequence: CSARAGNEQFF.

This clone showed up just once. This sequence joins TRBV7-2 and TRBJ2-4; tentatively, D is TRBD1 (5 bases). Germline-derived CDR1 and CDR2 are SGHTA and FQGNSA. V shed 3 bases and J shed 8 bases, with 8 bases lying between them. This CDR3 spans 12 amino acids. CDR3 nucleotide sequence: TGTGCCAGCAGCTTCACAGGAGACATTCAGTACTTC. This translates into CASSFTGDIQYF.

This chain uses TRBV3-1 (or the pseudogene TRBV3-2) with TRBJ2-7; tentatively, D is TRBD2 (6 bases). The germline gives CDR1 LGHDT, CDR2 YNNKEL (reference sequence). The CDR3 extends over 14 amino acids. V lost 2 bases and J 6 bases, leaving 14 bases between the germline ends. The chain's CDR3 is CASSQLAPGGEQYF. CDR3 in DNA: TGTGCCAGCAGCCAACTAGCGCCCGGTGGCGAGCAGTACTTC.

This clone was picked up one time. This sequence joins TRBV6-5 and TRBJ1-1; D uncertain. This CDR3 is 13 amino acids long. Per germline, CDR1 MNHEY and CDR2 SVGAGI. The V end was cut by 4 bases, the J end by 0 bases, with 6 bases between. As DNA, the CDR3 is TGTGCCAGCAGTTCCCCGGTGAACACTGAAGCTTTCTTT. Its protein is CASSSPVNTEAFF.

This clone came up once. The chain combines TRBV27 with TRBJ1-1; D might be TRBD1 (6 bases). CDR1 is MNHEY, CDR2 SMNVEV, per germline (reference sequence). This CDR3 has 11 amino acids. The ends were cut back, 4 bases at V and 12 bases at J, with 12 bases in the middle. CDR3 sequence (DNA): TGTGCCAGCAGTTGGGGGGCGACAACTTTCTTT. Its protein product is CASSWGATTFF.

The chain employs TRBV28 and TRBJ1-3; the match to TRBD1 covers 9 bases. Germline V lookup: CDR1 MDHEN, CDR2 SYDVKM. This CDR3 has 16 residues. The trim removed 5 bases at V and 6 bases at J, leaving 11 bases unmatched. The CDR3 loop reads CASSPALGQGTNTIYF. DNA of the CDR3: TGTGCCAGCAGTCCGGCGCTCGGACAGGGGACAAACACCATATATTTT. Based on the CDR3 plus reference TRBV28 and TRBJ1-3, the full variable domain is DVKVTQSSRYLVKRTGEKVFLECVQDMDHENMFWYRQDPGLGLRLIYFSYDVKMKEKGDIPEGYSVSREKKERFSLILESASTNQTSMYLCASSPALGQGTNTIYFGEGSWLTVV.

This chain uses TRBV5-1 with TRBJ2-1, with 10 bases fitting TRBD1. This CDR3 has 19 amino acids. The V and J ends lost 4 bases and 3 bases, in that order; junction bases with no gene match: 16. The germline V gene encodes CDR1 SGHRS and CDR2 YFSETQ. DNA for the CDR3: TGCGCCAGCAGCCCCCATCCCGAACCGGGACAGGGGAGCTACAATGAGCAGTTCTTC. Protein product: CASSPHPEPGQGSYNEQFF. Together with reference TRBV5-1 and TRBJ2-1, the CDR3 gives the full variable domain: KAGVTQTPRYLIKTRGQQVTLSCSPISGHRSVSWYQQTPGQGLQFLFEYFSETQRNKGNFPGRFSGRQFSNSRSEMNVSTLELGDSALYLCASSPHPEPGQGSYNEQFFGPGTRLTVL.

The chain links TRBV5-1 to TRBJ2-3; D could derive from TRBD1 or TRBD2 (5 bases each). Germline V gene data show CDR1 as SGHRS and CDR2 as YFSETQ. V lost 1 base and J 1 base, leaving 10 bases between the germline ends. This CDR3 is 15 amino acids long. The CDR3 region is CASSLSGARTDTQYF. The CDR3 bases are TGCGCCAGCAGCTTGTCCGGGGCCCGCACAGATACGCAGTATTTT.

CDR3 residues: CASSDGQGAYNEQFF. The CDR3 coding sequence is TGTGCCAGCAGTGACGGACAGGGGGCCTACAATGAGCAGTTCTTC. This chain links TRBV6-4 with TRBJ2-1; TRBD1 matches 10 bases. Germline trimming cut 2 bases from V and 2 bases from J; bases unmatched to any gene: 0. CDR1 and CDR2 (germline): MRHNA, SNTAGT. The CDR3 is 15 residues long.

CDR3 in amino acids: CASSSAGTGDMYF. The CDR3 DNA reads TGCGCCAGCAGCTCTGCGGGGACAGGGGACATGTACTTC. The chain uses TRBV5-1 and TRBJ2-7; 10 bases agree with TRBD1. CDR1 and CDR2 from the germline V gene are SGHRS and YFSETQ. The CDR3 totals 13 residues. V shed 3 bases, J shed 12 bases, and the junction held 9 bases outside the gene matches. Using reference TRBV5-1 and TRBJ2-7 for the parts outside the CDR3, the full variable domain is KAGVTQTPRYLIKTRGQQVTLSCSPISGHRSVSWYQQTPGQGLQFLFEYFSETQRNKGNFPGRFSGRQFSNSRSEMNVSTLELGDSALYLCASSSAGTGDMYFGPGTRLTVT.

The rearrangement joins TRBV10-3 to TRBJ2-7; D is unresolved. The germline gives CDR1 ENHRY, CDR2 SYGVKD. The V end lost 4 bases, the J end lost 0 bases, and 10 bases lay between the germline ends. CDR3 length: 14 residues. As DNA, the CDR3 is TGTGCCATCAGTGCAGGACGGAGCTCCTACGAGCAGTACTTC. It specifies CAISAGRSSYEQYF.

The chain links TRBV9 to TRBJ1-2, with TRBD1 matching 7 bases. V dropped 4 bases and J dropped 5; count of bases not matched to a gene: 11. Germline V gives CDR1 SGDLS, CDR2 YYNGEE. The CDR3 spans 15 residues. CDR3 amino acids: CASSPQTGIGYGYTF. The CDR3 DNA sequence: TGTGCCAGCAGCCCCCAGACAGGGATAGGATATGGCTACACCTTC.